This entry lists 2 T cell receptor beta chains sequenced from one sample in a study of OX40 agonist ivuxolimab in advanced cancers. Here immunoSEQ multiplex PCR was the method, and the copy in TCRdb shows in-frame clones only, minus some. Of 20,000 to 25,000 clones in the sample, approximately 81% were seen once. The sample consisted of CD4+ or CD8+ T cells sorted from blood, taken in a trial of the OX40 agonist ivuxolimab. All receptors derive from an adult with an advanced solid tumor such as melanoma, head and neck, liver or kidney cancer.

The V and J genes are TRBV5-4 and TRBJ1-1; no clear D. Germline CDR1 SGHNT, CDR2 YYREEE (reference sequence). The CDR3 extends over 13 amino acids. V shed 3 bases and J shed 6 bases, with 12 bases lying between them. CDR3 bases: TGTGCCAGCAGCTCCTACAGCCCCCCTGAAGCTTTCTTT. Its translation: CASSSYSPPEAFF.

This clone was counted once. This chain connects TRBV19 to TRBJ2-1; no clear D gene. V gave up 2 bases and J gave up 4 bases, with 6 bases separating them. This CDR3 is built from 13 residues. Germline lookup yields CDR1 LNHDA and CDR2 SQIVND (reference sequence). CDR3 nucleotide sequence: TGTGCCAGTAGTATAAAGGAGTACAATGAGCAGTTCTTC. Amino acid sequence: CASSIKEYNEQFF.